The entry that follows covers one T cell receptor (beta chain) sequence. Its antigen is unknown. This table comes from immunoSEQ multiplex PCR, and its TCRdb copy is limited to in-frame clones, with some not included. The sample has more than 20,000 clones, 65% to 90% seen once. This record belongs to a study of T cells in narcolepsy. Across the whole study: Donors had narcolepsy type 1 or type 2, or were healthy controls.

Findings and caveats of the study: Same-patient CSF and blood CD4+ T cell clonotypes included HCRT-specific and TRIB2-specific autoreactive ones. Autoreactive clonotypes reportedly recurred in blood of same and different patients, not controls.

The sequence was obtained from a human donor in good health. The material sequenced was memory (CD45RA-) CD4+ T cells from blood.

Written as DNA, the CDR3 is TGTGCCAGCAGACCGGACAGATCCACCGGGGAGCTGTTTTTT. Its protein product is CASRPDRSTGELFF. This chain uses TRBV6-5 with TRBJ2-2; a possible D gene is TRBD1 (6 bases). There are 14 residues in the CDR3. V was trimmed by 6 bases and J by 4 bases, leaving 12 bases between them. The germline CDR1 and CDR2 sequences are MNHEY and SVGAGI.